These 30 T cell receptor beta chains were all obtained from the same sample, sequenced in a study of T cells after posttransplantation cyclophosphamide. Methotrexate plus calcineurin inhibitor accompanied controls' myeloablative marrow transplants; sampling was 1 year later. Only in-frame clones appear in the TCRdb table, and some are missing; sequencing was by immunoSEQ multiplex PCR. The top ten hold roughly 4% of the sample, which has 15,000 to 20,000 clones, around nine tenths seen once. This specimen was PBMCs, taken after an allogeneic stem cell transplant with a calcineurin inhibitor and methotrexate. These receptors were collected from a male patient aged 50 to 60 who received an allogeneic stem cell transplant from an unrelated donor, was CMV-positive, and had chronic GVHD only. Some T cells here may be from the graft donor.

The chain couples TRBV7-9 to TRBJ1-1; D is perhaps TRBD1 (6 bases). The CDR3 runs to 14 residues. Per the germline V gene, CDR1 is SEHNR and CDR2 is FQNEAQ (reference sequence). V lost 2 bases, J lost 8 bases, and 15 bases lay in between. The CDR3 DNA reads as TGTGCCAGCAGCTTAATTGACAGGTCACAAGAAGCTTTCTTT. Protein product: CASSLIDRSQEAFF.

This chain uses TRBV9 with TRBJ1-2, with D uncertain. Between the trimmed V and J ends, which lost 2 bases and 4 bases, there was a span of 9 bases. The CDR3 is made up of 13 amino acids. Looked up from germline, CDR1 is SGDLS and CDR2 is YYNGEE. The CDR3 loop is CASSVEILYGYTF. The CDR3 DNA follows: TGTGCCAGCAGCGTGGAGATTCTCTATGGCTACACCTTC. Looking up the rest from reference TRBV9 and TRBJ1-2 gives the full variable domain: DSGVTQTPKHLITATGQRVTLRCSPRSGDLSVYWYQQSLDQGLQFLIQYYNGEERAKGNILERFSAQQFPDLHSELNLSSLELGDSALYFCASSVEILYGYTFGSGTRLTVV.

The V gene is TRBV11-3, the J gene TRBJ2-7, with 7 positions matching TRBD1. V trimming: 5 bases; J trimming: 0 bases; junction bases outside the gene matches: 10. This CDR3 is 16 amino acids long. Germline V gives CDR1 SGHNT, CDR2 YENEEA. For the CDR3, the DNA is TGTGCCAGCAGCGGGCCCGGACAGGCGGGCTCCTACGAGCAGTACTTC. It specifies CASSGPGQAGSYEQYF.

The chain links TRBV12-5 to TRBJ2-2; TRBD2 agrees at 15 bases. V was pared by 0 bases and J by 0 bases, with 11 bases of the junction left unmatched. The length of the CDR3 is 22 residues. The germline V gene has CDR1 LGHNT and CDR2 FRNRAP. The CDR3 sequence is CASGLVLGTSGRPHPNTGELFF. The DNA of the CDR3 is TGTGCTAGTGGTTTGGTACTCGGGACTAGCGGGAGGCCCCACCCGAACACCGGGGAGCTGTTTTTT. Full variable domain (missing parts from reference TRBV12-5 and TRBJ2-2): DARVTQTPRHKVTEMGQEVTMRCQPILGHNTVFWYRQTMMQGLELLAYFRNRAPLDDSGMPKDRFSAEMPDATLATLKIQPSEPRDSAVYFCASGLVLGTSGRPHPNTGELFFGEGSRLTVL.

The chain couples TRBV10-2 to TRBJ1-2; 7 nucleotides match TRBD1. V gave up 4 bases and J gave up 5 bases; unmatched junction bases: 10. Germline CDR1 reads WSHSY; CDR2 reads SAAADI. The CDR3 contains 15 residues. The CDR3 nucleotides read TGCGCCAGCAGTGTTGTAGGGGGCTTGAATTATGGCTACACCTTC. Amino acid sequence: CASSVVGGLNYGYTF.

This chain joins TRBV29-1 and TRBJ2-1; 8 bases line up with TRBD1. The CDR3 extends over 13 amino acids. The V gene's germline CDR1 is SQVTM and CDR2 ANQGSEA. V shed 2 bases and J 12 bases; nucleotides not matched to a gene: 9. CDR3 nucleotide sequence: TGCAGCGTTGAAACAGGGGGAGCCTCGGGGCAGTTCTTC. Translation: CSVETGGASGQFF.

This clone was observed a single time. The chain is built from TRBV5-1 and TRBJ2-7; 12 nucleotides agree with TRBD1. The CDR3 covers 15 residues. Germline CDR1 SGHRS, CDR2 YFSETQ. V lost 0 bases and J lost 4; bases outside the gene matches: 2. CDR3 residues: CASSLGGQGAYEQYF. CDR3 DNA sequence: TGCGCCAGCAGCTTGGGGGGACAGGGGGCTTACGAGCAGTACTTC. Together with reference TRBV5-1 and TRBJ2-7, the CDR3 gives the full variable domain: KAGVTQTPRYLIKTRGQQVTLSCSPISGHRSVSWYQQTPGQGLQFLFEYFSETQRNKGNFPGRFSGRQFSNSRSEMNVSTLELGDSALYLCASSLGGQGAYEQYFGPGTRLTVT.

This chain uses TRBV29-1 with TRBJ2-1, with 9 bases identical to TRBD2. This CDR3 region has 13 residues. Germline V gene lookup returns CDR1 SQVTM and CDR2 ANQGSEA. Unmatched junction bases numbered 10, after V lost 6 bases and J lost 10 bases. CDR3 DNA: TGCAGCGTGCCAAGGTCTAGCGGGGACGAGCAGTTCTTC. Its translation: CSVPRSSGDEQFF.

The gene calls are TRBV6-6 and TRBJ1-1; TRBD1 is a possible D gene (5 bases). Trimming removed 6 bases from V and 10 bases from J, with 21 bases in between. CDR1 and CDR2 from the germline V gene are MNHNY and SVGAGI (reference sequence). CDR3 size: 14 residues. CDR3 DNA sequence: TGTGCCAGCAGCCTGCATCCCAGGGAAGGGTTAGCTTTCTTT. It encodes CASSLHPREGLAFF.

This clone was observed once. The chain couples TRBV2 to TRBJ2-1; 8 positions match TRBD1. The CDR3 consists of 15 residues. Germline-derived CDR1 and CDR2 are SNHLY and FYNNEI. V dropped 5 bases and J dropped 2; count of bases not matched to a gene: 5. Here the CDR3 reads CASSTTGQAYNEQFF. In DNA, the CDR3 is TGTGCCAGCAGTACGACGGGACAGGCCTACAATGAGCAGTTCTTC.

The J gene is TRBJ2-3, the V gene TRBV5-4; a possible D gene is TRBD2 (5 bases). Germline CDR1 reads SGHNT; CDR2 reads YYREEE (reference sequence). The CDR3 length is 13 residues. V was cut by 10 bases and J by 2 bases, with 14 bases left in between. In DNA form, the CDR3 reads TGTGCCTGTCATGTGACTAACACAGATACGCAGTATTTT. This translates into CACHVTNTDTQYF.

Here the CDR3 DNA reads TGTGCCAGCAGCTTAAGCGGGACTAGCACAGATACGCAGTATTTT. It specifies CASSLSGTSTDTQYF. This chain connects TRBV7-2 to TRBJ2-3; 7 nucleotides match TRBD2. After removal of 2 bases from V and 0 bases from J, the junction contained 2 bases not matched to a gene. In germline, CDR1 is SGHTA, CDR2 FQGNSA. This CDR3 comprises 15 residues.

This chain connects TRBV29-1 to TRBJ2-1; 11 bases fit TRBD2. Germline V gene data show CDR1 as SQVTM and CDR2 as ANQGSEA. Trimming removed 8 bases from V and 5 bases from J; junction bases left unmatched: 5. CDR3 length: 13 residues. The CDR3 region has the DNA TGCAGCATGACTAGCGGGATCCACAATGAGCAGTTCTTC. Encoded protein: CSMTSGIHNEQFF.

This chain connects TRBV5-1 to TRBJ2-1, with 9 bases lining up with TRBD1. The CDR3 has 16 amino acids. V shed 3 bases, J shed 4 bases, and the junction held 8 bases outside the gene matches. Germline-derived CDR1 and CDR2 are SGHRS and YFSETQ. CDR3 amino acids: CASSSHWGQGYNEQFF. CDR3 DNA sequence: TGCGCCAGCAGCTCACACTGGGGACAGGGATACAATGAGCAGTTCTTC. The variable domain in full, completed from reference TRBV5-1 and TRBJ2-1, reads KAGVTQTPRYLIKTRGQQVTLSCSPISGHRSVSWYQQTPGQGLQFLFEYFSETQRNKGNFPGRFSGRQFSNSRSEMNVSTLELGDSALYLCASSSHWGQGYNEQFFGPGTRLTVL.

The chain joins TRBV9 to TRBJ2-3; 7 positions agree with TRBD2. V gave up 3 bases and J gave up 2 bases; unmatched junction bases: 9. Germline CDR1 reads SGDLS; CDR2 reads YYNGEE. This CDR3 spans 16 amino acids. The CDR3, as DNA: TGTGCCAGCAGCGCGGGGAGGGGCGTGATCACAGATACGCAGTATTTT. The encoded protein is CASSAGRGVITDTQYF.

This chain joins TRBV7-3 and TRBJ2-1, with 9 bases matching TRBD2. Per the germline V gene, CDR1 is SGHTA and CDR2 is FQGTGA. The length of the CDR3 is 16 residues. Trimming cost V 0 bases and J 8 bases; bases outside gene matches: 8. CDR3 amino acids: CASSLTTTRGGDEQFF. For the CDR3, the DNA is TGTGCCAGCAGCTTAACGACCACCCGCGGGGGGGATGAGCAGTTCTTC. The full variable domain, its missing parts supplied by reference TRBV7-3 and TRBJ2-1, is GAGVSQTPSNKVTEKGKYVELRCDPISGHTALYWYRQSLGQGPEFLIYFQGTGAADDSGLPNDRFFAVRPEGSVSTLKIQRTERGDSAVYLCASSLTTTRGGDEQFFGPGTRLTVL.

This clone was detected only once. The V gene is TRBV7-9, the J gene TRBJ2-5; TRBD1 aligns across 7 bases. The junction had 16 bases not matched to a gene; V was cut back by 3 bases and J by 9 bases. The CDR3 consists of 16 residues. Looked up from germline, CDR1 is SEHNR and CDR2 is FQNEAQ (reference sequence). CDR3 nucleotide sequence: TGTGCCAGCAGCTTGGCAGGGACAGAGCCCCTTCGGGCCCAGTACTTC. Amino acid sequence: CASSLAGTEPLRAQYF.

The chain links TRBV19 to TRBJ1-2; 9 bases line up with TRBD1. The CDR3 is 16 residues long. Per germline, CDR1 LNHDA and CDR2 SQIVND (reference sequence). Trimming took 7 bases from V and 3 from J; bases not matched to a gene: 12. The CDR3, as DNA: TGTGCCAGTAACGCGATTCCGGGACAGGGCCACTATGGCTACACCTTC. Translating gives CASNAIPGQGHYGYTF. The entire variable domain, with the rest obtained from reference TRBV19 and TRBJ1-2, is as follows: DGGITQSPKYLFRKEGQNVTLSCEQNLNHDAMYWYRQDPGQGLRLIYYSQIVNDFQKGDIAEGYSVSREKKESFPLTVTSAQKNPTAFYLCASNAIPGQGHYGYTFGSGTRLTVV.

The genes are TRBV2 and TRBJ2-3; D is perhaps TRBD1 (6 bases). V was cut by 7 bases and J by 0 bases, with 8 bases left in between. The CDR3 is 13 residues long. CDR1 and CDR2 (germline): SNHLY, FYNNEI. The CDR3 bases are TGTGCCAGCAATGACAGGAGCACAGATACGCAGTATTTT. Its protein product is CASNDRSTDTQYF.

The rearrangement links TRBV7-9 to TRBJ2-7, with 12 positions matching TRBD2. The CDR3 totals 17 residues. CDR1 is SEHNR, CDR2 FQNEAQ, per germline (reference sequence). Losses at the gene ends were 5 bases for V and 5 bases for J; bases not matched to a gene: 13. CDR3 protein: CASSELAGGPKGHEQYF. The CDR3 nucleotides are TGTGCCAGCAGCGAGCTAGCGGGAGGGCCTAAGGGGCACGAGCAGTACTTC.

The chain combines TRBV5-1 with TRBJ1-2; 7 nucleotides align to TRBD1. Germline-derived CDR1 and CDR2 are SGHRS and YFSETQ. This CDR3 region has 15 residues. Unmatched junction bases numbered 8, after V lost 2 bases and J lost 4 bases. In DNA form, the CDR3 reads TGCGCCAGCAGCTTCGGGACAGAGTTGCCCTATGGCTACACCTTC. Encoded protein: CASSFGTELPYGYTF.

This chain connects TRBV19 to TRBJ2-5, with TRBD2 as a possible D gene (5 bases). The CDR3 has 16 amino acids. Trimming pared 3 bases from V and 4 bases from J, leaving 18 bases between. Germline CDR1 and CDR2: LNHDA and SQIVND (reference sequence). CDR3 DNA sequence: TGTGCCAGTAGTATTAGTGTGGAGGCAAGCGGAGAGACCCAGTACTTC. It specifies CASSISVEASGETQYF. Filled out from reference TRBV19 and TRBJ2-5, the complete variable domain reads DGGITQSPKYLFRKEGQNVTLSCEQNLNHDAMYWYRQDPGQGLRLIYYSQIVNDFQKGDIAEGYSVSREKKESFPLTVTSAQKNPTAFYLCASSISVEASGETQYFGPGTRLLVL.

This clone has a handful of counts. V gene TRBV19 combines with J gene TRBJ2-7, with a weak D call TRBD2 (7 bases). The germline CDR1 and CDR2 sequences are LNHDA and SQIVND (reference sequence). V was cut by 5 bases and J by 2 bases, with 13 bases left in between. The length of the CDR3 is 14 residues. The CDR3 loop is CASSPGGLTYEQYF. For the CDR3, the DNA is TGTGCCAGTAGTCCGGGGGGCCTGACCTACGAGCAGTACTTC.

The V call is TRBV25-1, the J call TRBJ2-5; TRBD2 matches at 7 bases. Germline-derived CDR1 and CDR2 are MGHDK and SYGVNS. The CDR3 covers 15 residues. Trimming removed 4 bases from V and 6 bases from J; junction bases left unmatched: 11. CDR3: CASSVGGTFRKTQYF. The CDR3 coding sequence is TGTGCCAGCAGTGTGGGGGGGACCTTTAGAAAGACCCAGTACTTC.

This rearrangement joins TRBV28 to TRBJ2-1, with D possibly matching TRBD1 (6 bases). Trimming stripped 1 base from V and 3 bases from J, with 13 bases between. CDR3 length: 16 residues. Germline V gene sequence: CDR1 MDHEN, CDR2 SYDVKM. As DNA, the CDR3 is TGTGCCAGCAGTTTATTGGGGGCAGCCCACTACAATGAGCAGTTCTTC. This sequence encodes CASSLLGAAHYNEQFF. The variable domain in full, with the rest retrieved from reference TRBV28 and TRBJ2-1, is DVKVTQSSRYLVKRTGEKVFLECVQDMDHENMFWYRQDPGLGLRLIYFSYDVKMKEKGDIPEGYSVSREKKERFSLILESASTNQTSMYLCASSLLGAAHYNEQFFGPGTRLTVL.

The CDR3 loop reads CASSRGGRANTGELFF. The CDR3 nucleotides are TGTGCCAGCAGCCGGGGGGGCAGGGCGAACACCGGGGAGCTGTTTTTT. The chain recombines TRBV7-9 with TRBJ2-2; 8 nucleotides agree with TRBD2. Germline CDR1 SEHNR, CDR2 FQNEAQ (reference sequence). CDR3 length: 16 amino acids. J gave up 0 bases and V 5 bases, and 5 bases lay outside the gene matches.

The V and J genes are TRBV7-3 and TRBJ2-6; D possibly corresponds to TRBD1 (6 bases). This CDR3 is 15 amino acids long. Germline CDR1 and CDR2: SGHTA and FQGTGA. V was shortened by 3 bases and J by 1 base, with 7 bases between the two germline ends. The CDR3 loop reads CASSFTGSGANVLTF. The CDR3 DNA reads TGTGCCAGCAGCTTTACAGGGTCTGGGGCCAACGTCCTGACTTTC. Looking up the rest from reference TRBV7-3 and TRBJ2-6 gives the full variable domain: GAGVSQTPSNKVTEKGKYVELRCDPISGHTALYWYRQSLGQGPEFLIYFQGTGAADDSGLPNDRFFAVRPEGSVSTLKIQRTERGDSAVYLCASSFTGSGANVLTFGAGSRLTVL.

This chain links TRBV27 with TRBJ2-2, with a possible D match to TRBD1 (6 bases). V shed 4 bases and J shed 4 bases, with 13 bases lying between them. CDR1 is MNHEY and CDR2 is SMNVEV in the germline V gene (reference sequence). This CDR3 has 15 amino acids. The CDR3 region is CASSSYQGLTGELFF. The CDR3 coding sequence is TGTGCCAGCAGTTCTTACCAGGGGCTCACCGGGGAGCTGTTTTTT.

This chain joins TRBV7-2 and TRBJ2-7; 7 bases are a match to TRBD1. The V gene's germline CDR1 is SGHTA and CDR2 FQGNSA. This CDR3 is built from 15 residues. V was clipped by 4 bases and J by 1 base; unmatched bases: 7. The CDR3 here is CASSSPGQTSYEQYF. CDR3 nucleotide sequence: TGTGCCAGCAGCTCCCCGGGACAGACGTCCTACGAGCAGTACTTC.

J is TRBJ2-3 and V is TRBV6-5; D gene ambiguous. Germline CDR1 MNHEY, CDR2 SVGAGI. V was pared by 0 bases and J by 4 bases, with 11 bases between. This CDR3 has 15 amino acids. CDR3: CASSYSLFRSDTQYF. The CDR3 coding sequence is TGTGCCAGCAGTTACTCTCTGTTCCGTTCAGATACGCAGTATTTT.